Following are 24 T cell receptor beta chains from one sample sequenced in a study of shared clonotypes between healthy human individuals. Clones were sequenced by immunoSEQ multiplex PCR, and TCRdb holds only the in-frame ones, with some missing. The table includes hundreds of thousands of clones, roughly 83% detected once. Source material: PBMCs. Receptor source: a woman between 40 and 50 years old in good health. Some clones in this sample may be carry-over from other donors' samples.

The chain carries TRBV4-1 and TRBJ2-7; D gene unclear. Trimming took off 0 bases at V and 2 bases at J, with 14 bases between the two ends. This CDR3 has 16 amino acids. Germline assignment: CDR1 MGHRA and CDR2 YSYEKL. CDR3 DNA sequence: TGCGCCAGCAGCCAAGAACCCCTCCCAAAGACCTACGAGCAGTACTTC. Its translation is CASSQEPLPKTYEQYF.

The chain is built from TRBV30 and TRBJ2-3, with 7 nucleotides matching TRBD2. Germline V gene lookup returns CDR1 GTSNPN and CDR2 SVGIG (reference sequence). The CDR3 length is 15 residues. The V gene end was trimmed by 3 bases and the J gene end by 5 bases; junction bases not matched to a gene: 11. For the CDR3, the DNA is TGTGCCTGGAGGGGAAGGGTAACGGGAGGAGATACGCAGTATTTT. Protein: CAWRGRVTGGDTQYF.

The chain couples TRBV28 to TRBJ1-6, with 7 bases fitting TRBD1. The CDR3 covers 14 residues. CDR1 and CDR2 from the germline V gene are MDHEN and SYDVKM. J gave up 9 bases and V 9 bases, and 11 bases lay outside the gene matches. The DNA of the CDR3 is TGTGCCAGTTACTCAGGGGGTTCGTTTTCACCCCTCCACTTT. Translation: CASYSGGSFSPLHF.

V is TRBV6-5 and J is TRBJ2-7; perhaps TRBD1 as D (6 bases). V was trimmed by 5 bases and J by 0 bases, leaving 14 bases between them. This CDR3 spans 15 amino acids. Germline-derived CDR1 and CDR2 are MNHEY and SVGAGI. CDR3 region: CASSVSRDTSYEQYF. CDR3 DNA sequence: TGTGCCAGCAGTGTATCCCGGGACACCTCCTACGAGCAGTACTTC.

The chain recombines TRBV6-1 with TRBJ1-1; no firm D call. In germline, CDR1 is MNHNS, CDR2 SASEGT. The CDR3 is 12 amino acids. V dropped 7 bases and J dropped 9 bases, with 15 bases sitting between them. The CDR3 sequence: CASTPQAPKAFF. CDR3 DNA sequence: TGTGCCAGCACGCCCCAAGCACCTAAAGCTTTCTTT.

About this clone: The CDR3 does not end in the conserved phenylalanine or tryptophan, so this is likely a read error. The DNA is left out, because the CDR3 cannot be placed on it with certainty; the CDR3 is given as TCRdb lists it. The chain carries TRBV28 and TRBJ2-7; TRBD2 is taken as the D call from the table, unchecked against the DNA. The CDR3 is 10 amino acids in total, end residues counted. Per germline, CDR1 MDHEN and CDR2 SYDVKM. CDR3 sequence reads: CASSFGSHPS.

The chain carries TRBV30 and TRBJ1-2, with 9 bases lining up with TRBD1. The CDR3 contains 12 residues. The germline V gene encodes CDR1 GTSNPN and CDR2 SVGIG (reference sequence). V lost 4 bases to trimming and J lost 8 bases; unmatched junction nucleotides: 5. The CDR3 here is CAWTQGAKGYTF. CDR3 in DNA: TGTGCCTGGACACAGGGGGCGAAGGGCTACACCTTC.

The CDR3 spells CASRVLGGLPEQYF. CDR3 nucleotides: TGTGCCAGCAGGGTCCTCGGGGGGCTTCCCGAGCAGTACTTC. This sequence joins TRBV2 and TRBJ2-7, with D tentatively TRBD2 (7 bases). Deletions cut 6 bases from V and 6 bases from J, with 18 bases between. This CDR3 region has 14 residues. Germline lookup yields CDR1 SNHLY and CDR2 FYNNEI.

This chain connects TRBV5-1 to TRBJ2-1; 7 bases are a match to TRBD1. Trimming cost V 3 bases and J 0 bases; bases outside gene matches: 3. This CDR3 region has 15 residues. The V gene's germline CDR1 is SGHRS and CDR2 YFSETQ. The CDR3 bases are TGCGCCAGCAGCTGGGACAGTAGCTCCTACAATGAGCAGTTCTTC. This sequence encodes CASSWDSSSYNEQFF. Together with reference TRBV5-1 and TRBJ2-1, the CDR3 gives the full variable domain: KAGVTQTPRYLIKTRGQQVTLSCSPISGHRSVSWYQQTPGQGLQFLFEYFSETQRNKGNFPGRFSGRQFSNSRSEMNVSTLELGDSALYLCASSWDSSSYNEQFFGPGTRLTVL.

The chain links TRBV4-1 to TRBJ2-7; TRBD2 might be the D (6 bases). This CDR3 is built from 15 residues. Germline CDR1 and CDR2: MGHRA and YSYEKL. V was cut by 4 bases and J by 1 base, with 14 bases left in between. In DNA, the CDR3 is TGCGCCAGCAGCCGACTTAGCGGAGCATCCTACGAGCAGTACTTC. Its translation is CASSRLSGASYEQYF.

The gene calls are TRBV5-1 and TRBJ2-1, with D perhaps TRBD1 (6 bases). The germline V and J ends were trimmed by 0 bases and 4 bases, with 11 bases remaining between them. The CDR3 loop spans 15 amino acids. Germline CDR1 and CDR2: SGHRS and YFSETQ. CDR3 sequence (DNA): TGCGCCAGCAGCTTGGGGCGGCAGGGGTACAATGAGCAGTTCTTC. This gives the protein CASSLGRQGYNEQFF.

The CDR3 here is CAISESIQETQYF. The CDR3 DNA follows: TGTGCCATCAGTGAGTCGATTCAAGAGACCCAGTACTTC. V and J are TRBV10-3 and TRBJ2-5; D gene unclear. Germline CDR1 ENHRY, CDR2 SYGVKD. V lost 0 bases to trimming and J lost 2 bases, with 4 bases between them. CDR3 length: 13 amino acids.

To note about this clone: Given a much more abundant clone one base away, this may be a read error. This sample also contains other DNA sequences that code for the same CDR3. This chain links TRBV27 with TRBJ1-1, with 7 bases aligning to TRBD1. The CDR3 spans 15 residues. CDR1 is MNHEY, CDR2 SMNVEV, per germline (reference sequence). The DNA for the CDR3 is TGTGCCAGCAGTTTCAGGGGGGGATTGAACACCGAAGCTTTCTTT. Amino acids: CASSFRGGLNTEAFF.

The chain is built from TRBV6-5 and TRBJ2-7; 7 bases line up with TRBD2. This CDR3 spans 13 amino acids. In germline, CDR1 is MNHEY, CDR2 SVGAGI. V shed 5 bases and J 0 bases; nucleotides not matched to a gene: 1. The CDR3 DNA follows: TGTGCCAGCAGTAGGGACTACTCCTACGAGCAGTACTTC. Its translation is CASSRDYSYEQYF.

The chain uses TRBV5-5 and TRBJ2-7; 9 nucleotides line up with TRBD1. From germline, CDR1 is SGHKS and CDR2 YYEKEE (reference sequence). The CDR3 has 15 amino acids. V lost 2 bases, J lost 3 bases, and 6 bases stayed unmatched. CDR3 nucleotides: TGTGCCAGCAGCTTCCGGACAGGGGTTATCTACGAGCAGTACTTC. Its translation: CASSFRTGVIYEQYF.

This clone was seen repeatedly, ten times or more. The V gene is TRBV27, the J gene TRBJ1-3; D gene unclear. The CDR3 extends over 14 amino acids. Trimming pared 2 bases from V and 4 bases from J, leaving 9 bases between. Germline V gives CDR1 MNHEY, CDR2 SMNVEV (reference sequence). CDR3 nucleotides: TGTGCCAGCAGTTTAAGGTCGGGAGGAAACACCATATATTTT. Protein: CASSLRSGGNTIYF.

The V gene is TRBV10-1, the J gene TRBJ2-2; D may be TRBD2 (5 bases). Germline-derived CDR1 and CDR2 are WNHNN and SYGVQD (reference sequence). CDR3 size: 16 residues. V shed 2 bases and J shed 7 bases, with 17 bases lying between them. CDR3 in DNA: TGCGCCAGCAGTGAGGGTCAGACCGGAGGTATCGGGGAGCTGTTTTTT. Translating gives CASSEGQTGGIGELFF.

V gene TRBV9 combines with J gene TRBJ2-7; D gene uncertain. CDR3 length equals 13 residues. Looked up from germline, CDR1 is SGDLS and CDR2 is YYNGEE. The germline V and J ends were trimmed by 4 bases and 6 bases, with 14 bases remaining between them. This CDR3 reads CASSSIGYSEQYF. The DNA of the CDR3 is TGTGCCAGCAGCTCAATAGGGTATTCCGAGCAGTACTTC.

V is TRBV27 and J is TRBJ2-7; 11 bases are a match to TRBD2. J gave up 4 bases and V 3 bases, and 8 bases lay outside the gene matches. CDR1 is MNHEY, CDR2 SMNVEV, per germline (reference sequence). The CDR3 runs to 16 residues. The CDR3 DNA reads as TGTGCCAGCAGTTTGTTCGGGGCTAGCGGGAGGTACGAGCAGTACTTC. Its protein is CASSLFGASGRYEQYF.

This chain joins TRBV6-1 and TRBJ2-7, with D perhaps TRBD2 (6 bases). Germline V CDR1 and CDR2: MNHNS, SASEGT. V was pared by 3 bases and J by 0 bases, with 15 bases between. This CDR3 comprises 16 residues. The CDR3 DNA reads TGTGCCAGCAGTGACACTAGCAGCAGCATCTCCTACGAGCAGTACTTC. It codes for CASSDTSSSISYEQYF.

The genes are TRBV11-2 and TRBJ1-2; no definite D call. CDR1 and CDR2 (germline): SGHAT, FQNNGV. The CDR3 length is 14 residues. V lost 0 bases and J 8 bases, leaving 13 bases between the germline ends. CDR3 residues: CASSLDARGGGYTF. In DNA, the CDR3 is TGTGCCAGCAGCTTAGATGCGCGGGGAGGGGGCTACACCTTC.

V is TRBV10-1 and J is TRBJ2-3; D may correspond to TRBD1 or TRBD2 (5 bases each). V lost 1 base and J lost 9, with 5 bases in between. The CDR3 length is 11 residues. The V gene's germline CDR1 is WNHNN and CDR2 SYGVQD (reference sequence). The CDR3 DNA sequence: TGCGCCAGCAGTGAGTGGGGGACGCAGTATTTT. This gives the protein CASSEWGTQYF.

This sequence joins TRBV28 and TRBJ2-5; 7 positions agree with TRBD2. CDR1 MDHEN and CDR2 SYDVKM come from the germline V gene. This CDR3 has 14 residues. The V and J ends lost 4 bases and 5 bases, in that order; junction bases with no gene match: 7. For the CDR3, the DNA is TGTGCCAGCAGTTCGGCGGGAGTAGTGGAGACCCAGTACTTC. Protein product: CASSSAGVVETQYF.

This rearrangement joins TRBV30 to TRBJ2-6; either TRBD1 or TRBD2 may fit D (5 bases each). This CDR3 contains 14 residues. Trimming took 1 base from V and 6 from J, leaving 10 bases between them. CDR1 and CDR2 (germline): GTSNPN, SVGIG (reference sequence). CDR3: CAWSAGTEANVLTF. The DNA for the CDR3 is TGTGCCTGGAGTGCCGGGACGGAGGCCAACGTCCTGACTTTC.